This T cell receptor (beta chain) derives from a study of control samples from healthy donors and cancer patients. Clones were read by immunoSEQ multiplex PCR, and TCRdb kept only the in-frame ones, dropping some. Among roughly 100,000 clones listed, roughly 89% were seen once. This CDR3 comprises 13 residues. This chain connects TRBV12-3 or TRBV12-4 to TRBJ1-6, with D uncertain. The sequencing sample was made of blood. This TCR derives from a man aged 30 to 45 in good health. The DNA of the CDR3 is TGTGCTACTAAAAACTTCCAAAATTCACCCCTCCACTTT. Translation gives CATKNFQNSPLHF.